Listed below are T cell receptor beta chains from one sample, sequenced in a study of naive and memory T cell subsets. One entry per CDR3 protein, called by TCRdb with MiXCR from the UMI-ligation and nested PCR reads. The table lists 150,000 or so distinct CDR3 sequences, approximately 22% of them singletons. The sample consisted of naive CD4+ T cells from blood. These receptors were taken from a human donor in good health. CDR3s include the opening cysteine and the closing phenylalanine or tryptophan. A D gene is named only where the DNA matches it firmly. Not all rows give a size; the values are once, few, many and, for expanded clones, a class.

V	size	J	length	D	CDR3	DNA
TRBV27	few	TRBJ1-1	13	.	CASSFSGTTEAFF	TGTGCCAGCAGTTTCTCCGGGACCACTGAAGCTTTCTTT
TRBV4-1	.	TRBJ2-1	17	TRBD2	CASSQSPGTSGRNEQFF	TGCGCCAGCAGCCAGTCACCCGGGACTAGCGGGAGGAATGAGCAGTTCTTC
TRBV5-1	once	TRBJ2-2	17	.	CASSSGLLSSNTGELFF	TGCGCCAGCAGCTCGGGACTTTTGAGTTCTAACACCGGGGAGCTGTTTTTT
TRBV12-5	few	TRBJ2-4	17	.	CASGLGPLASAKNIQYF	TGTGCTAGTGGTTTGGGGCCCTTAGCCTCGGCCAAAAACATTCAGTACTTC
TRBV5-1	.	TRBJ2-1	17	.	CASSPEAPGSSYNEQFF	TGCGCCAGCAGCCCGGAGGCGCCGGGGAGCTCCTACAATGAGCAGTTCTTC
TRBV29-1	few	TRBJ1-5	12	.	CSVQYSNQPQHF	TGCAGCGTTCAGTATAGCAATCAGCCCCAGCATTTT
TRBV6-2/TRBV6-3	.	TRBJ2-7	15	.	CASSYSSAGAHEQYF	TGTGCCAGCAGTTACTCGAGTGCGGGGGCCCACGAGCAGTACTTC
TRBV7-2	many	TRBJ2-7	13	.	CASSLRGSYEQYF	TGTGCCAGCAGCTTAAGGGGTTCCTACGAGCAGTACTTC
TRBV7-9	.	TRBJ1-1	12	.	CASSLLGYEAFF	TGTGCCAGCAGCTTATTAGGATATGAAGCTTTCTTT
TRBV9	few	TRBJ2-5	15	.	CASSAGGSWQETQYF	TGTGCCAGCAGCGCAGGAGGTTCGTGGCAAGAGACCCAGTACTTC
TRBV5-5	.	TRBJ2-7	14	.	CASSLSTGLYEQYF	TGTGCCAGCAGCTTGTCGACAGGACTCTACGAGCAGTACTTC
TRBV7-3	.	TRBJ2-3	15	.	CASSLTPGNIDTQYF	TGTGCCAGCAGCTTAACGCCAGGAAATATAGATACGCAGTATTTT
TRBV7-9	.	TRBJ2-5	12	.	CASRKEGETQYF	TGTGCCAGCAGAAAGGAGGGTGAGACCCAGTACTTC
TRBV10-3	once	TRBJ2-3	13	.	CAISENGQGAQYF	TGTGCCATCAGTGAGAATGGTCAGGGTGCGCAGTATTTT
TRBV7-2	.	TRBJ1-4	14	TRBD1	CASSSGTGYEKLFF	TGTGCCAGCAGCTCTGGGACAGGGTACGAAAAACTGTTTTTT
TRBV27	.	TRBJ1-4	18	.	CASSPQKSILMTNEKLFF	TGTGCCAGCAGTCCCCAGAAAAGCATTCTTATGACTAATGAAAAACTGTTTTTT
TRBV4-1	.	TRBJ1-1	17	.	CASSQDRSLPGAHGAFF	TGCGCCAGCAGCCAAGATCGAAGTCTCCCGGGGGCGCACGGAGCTTTCTTT
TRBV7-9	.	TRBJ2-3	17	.	CASSLAGELGLDNTQYF	TGTGCCAGCAGCTTAGCAGGGGAACTCGGACTGGACAATACGCAGTATTTT
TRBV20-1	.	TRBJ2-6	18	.	CSARDSRDTVSGANVLTF	TGCAGTGCTAGAGATAGCCGGGACACCGTCTCTGGGGCCAACGTCCTGACTTTC
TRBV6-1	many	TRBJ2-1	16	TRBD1	CASSAASGQGYNEQFF	TGTGCCAGCAGTGCAGCGTCGGGACAGGGCTACAATGAGCAGTTCTTC
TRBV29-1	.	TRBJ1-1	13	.	CSVSGLMNTEAFF	TGCAGCGTGTCGGGCCTCATGAACACTGAAGCTTTCTTT
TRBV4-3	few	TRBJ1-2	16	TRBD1	CASSQGNRDRGDGYTF	TGCGCCAGCAGCCAAGGGAATCGGGACAGGGGGGATGGCTACACCTTC
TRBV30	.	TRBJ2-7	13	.	CAWSSGTPYEQYF	TGTGCCTGGAGTTCAGGAACCCCCTACGAGCAGTACTTC
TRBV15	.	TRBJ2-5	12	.	CATSRVRETQYF	TGTGCCACCAGCAGAGTGAGGGAGACCCAGTACTTC
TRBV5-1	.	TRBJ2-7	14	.	CASRRRTATYEQYF	TGCGCCAGCAGAAGGAGGACAGCTACCTACGAGCAGTACTTC
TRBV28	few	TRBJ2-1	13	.	CASSFSQHNEQFF	TGTGCCAGCAGTTTTTCGCAGCACAATGAGCAGTTCTTC
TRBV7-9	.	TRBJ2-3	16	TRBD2	CASSPRLAERTDTQYF	TGTGCCAGCAGCCCCCGACTAGCGGAGCGCACAGATACGCAGTATTTT
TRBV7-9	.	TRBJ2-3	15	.	CASSRQGGRTDTQYF	TGTGCCAGCAGCCGACAGGGAGGTCGCACAGATACGCAGTATTTT
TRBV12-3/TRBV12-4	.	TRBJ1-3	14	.	CASSLSGVGNTIYF	TGTGCCAGCAGTTTATCAGGGGTTGGAAACACCATATATTTT
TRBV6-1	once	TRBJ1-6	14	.	CASMVRTGDSPLHF	TGTGCCAGCATGGTCCGCACGGGGGATTCACCCCTCCACTTT
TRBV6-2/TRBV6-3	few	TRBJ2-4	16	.	CASSSTGTLAKNIQYF	TGTGCCAGCAGTTCAACCGGGACACTAGCCAAAAACATTCAGTACTTC
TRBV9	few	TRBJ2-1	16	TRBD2	CASSVAVRAGDDEQFF	TGTGCCAGCAGCGTAGCTGTTAGAGCGGGAGATGATGAGCAGTTCTTC
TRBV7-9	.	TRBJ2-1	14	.	CASSLADIYNEQFF	TGTGCCAGCAGCTTGGCCGACATCTACAATGAGCAGTTCTTC
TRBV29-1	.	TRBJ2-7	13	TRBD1	CSVEGTGAYEQYF	TGCAGCGTTGAGGGGACAGGTGCCTACGAGCAGTACTTC
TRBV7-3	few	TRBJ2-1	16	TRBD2	CASGREGPLDVDEQFF	TGTGCCAGCGGGCGGGAGGGTCCTTTAGATGTCGATGAGCAGTTCTTC
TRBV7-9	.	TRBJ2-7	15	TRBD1	CASRRTGESSYEQYF	TGTGCCAGCAGGCGGACAGGCGAGTCCTCCTACGAGCAGTACTTC
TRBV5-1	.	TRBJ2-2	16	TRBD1	CASSLPTGLNDGELFF	TGCGCCAGCAGCTTACCGACAGGGCTTAATGACGGGGAGCTGTTTTTT
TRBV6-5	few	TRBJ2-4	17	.	CASSIRQAVGPLNIQYF	TGTGCCAGCAGTATACGACAGGCCGTCGGCCCCCTAAACATTCAGTACTTC
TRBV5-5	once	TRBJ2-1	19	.	CASSFTVREIQHSYNEQFF	TGTGCCAGCAGCTTTACAGTGCGGGAAATACAACACTCCTACAATGAGCAGTTCTTC
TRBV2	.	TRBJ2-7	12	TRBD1	CASSRQGYEQYF	TGTGCCAGCAGTCGACAGGGTTACGAGCAGTACTTC
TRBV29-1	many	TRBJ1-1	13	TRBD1	CSVNVGQGTEAFF	TGCAGCGTTAACGTCGGACAGGGCACTGAAGCTTTCTTT
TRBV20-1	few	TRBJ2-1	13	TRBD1	CSAGDRGANEQFF	TGCAGTGCTGGGGACAGGGGCGCCAATGAGCAGTTCTTC
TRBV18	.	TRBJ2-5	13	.	CASSPGDGETQYF	TGTGCCAGCTCTCCGGGGGACGGGGAGACCCAGTACTTC
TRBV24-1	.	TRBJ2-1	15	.	CATSEQGVPHNEQFF	TGTGCCACCAGTGAACAAGGGGTACCCCACAATGAGCAGTTCTTC
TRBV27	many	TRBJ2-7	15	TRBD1	CASNSAGTGTYEQYF	TGTGCCAGCAATTCCGCCGGGACAGGGACCTACGAGCAGTACTTC
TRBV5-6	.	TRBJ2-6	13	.	CASSLFGANVLTF	TGTGCCAGCAGCTTGTTTGGGGCCAACGTCCTGACTTTC
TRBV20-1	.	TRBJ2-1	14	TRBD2	CSPGGTSGSNEQFF	TGCAGCCCTGGAGGGACTAGCGGGAGTAATGAGCAGTTCTTC
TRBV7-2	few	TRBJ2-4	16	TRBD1	CASSLSAGTVVSNQYF	TGTGCCAGCAGCTTGTCGGCTGGGACAGTCGTTTCCAATCAGTACTTC
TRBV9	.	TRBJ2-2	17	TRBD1	CASSETGEGANTGELFF	TGTGCCAGCAGCGAAACAGGGGAAGGTGCGAACACCGGGGAGCTGTTTTTT
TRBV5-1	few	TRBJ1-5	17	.	CASSLGATGRGNQPQHF	TGCGCCAGCAGCTTGGGGGCTACGGGACGGGGGAATCAGCCCCAGCATTTT
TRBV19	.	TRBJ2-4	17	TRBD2	CASGSGTSGRIKNIQYF	TGTGCCAGTGGGTCCGGGACTAGCGGGAGGATCAAAAACATTCAGTACTTC
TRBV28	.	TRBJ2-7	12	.	CASGPAGYEQYF	TGTGCCAGCGGACCGGCAGGGTACGAGCAGTACTTC
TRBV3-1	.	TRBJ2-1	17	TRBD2	CASSQDSASGSRNEQFF	TGTGCCAGCAGCCAAGATAGCGCTAGCGGGAGTCGGAATGAGCAGTTCTTC